This T cell receptor (beta chain) comes out of a study of monozygotic twins with cystic fibrosis. Study observations and caveats: Median Simpson clonality of roughly 0.0093 suggested naive T cells predominated. In 13 of 16 pairs, V gene usage was closest to the co-twin's.

TCRdb keeps only in-frame clones here, not all; method: immunoSEQ multiplex PCR. Of about 15,000 clones listed, over 80% are singletons. Of note for this clone: What it binds is not known.

This CDR3 is built from 12 residues. Losses at the gene ends were 7 bases for V and 7 bases for J; bases not matched to a gene: 1. Germline V gene lookup returns CDR1 SNHLY and CDR2 FYNNEI. This sequence was found in a girl aged 2-10 years with cystic fibrosis. The chain carries TRBV2 and TRBJ2-1, with 10 bases lining up with TRBD2. The sequenced sample consisted of blood. The CDR3 DNA reads TGTGCCAGCACTAGCGGGAGAAATGAGCAGTTCTTC. Residues: CASTSGRNEQFF.